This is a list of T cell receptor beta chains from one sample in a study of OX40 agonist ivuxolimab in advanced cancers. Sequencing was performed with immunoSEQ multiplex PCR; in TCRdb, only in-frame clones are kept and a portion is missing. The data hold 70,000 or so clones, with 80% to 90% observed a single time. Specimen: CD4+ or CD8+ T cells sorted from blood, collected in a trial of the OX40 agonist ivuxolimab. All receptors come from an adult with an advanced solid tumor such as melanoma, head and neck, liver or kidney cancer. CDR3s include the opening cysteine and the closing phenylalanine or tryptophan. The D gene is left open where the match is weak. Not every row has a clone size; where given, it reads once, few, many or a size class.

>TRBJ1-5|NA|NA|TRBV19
TGTGCCAGTAGCCCTAAGGGCGGTCAGCCCCAGCATTTT
CASSPKGGQPQHF
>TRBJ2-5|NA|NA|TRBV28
TGTGCCAGCGGGACCGGGGTGGGGGAAGAGACCCAGTACTTC
CASGTGVGEETQYF
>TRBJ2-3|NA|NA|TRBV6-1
TGTGCCAGCAGGGCCTCGAGCACAGATACGCAGTATTTT
CASRASSTDTQYF
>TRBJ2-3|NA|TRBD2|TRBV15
TGTGCCACCAGCCCACACCCCTTCGGGGGGGGGATCAGGGATACGCAGTATTTT
CATSPHPFGGGIRDTQYF
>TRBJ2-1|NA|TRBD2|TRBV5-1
TGCGCCAGCAGCAGAAGAGCGGGAGGGTCCCTCGAGCAGTTCTTC
CASSRRAGGSLEQFF
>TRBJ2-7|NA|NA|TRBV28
TGTGCCAGCACTTCCCCAGGGGCAGGGGTTTACGAGCAGTACTTC
CASTSPGAGVYEQYF
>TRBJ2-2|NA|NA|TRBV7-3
TGTGCCAGCAGCTCGCCTCCTACCTTGTCCGGGGTCGACACCGGGGAGCTGTTTTTT
CASSSPPTLSGVDTGELFF
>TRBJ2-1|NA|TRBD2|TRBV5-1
TGCGCCAGCAGACTCACTCTAGGGGCTAGCGGGCGGGATGAGCAGTTCTTC
CASRLTLGASGRDEQFF
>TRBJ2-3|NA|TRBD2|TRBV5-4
TGTGCCAGCAGCTTGAGGCGGGAGGGCCCCTCAGATACGCAGTATTTT
CASSLRREGPSDTQYF
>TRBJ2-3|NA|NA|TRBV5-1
TGCGCCAGCAGCTTGGAAGGGCAATTGACAGATACGCAGTATTTT
CASSLEGQLTDTQYF
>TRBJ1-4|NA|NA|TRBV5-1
TGCGCCAGCAGAGAAGGACACCAGAATGAAAAACTGTTTTTT
CASREGHQNEKLFF
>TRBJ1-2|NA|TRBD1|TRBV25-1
TGTGCCAGCAGGGGGACAGAGAACTATGGCTACACCTTC
CASRGTENYGYTF
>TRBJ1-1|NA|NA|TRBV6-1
TGTGCCAGCAGTGCCCAACAGGTTTACACTGAAGCTTTCTTT
CASSAQQVYTEAFF
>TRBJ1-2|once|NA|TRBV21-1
TGTGCCAGCAGCAAAGTTAAGACAGGGTATGGCTACACCTTC
CASSKVKTGYGYTF
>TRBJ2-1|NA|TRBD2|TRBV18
TGTGCCAGTCTACTTCGGGAGGGCCCCTACAATGAGCAGTTCTTC
CASLLREGPYNEQFF
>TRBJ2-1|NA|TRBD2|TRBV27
TGTGCCAGCACCCAGACTAGCGGGAGACTCTACAATGAGCAGTTCTTC
CASTQTSGRLYNEQFF
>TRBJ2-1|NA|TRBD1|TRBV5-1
TGCGCCAGCAGCTTCCCGGGACAGGGTAACAATGAGCAGTTCTTC
CASSFPGQGNNEQFF
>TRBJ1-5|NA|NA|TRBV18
TGTGCCAGCTCACCATCGAACGATCGAGGGAGCAATCAGCCCCAGCATTTT
CASSPSNDRGSNQPQHF
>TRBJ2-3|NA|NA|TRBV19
TGTGCCAGTAGACGGTGGGGGAGCACAGATACGCAGTATTTT
CASRRWGSTDTQYF
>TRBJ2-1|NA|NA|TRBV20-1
TGCAGTGCTAGCCGATCCAATGAGCAGTTCTTC
CSASRSNEQFF
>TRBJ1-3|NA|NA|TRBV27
TGTGCCACCATGGACTATTCGGGAAACACCATATATTTT
CATMDYSGNTIYF
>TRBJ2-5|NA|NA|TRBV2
TGTGCCAGCAGGCCGGGAACCCAAGAGACCCAGTACTTC
CASRPGTQETQYF
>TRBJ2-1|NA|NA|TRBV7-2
TGTGCCAGCAGTGACAGCATTAGCTCCTACAATGAGCAGTTCTTC
CASSDSISSYNEQFF
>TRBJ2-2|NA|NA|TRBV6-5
TGTGCCAGCAGAACCGGGGCGAACACCGGGGAGCTGTTTTTT
CASRTGANTGELFF
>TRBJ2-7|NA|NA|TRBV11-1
TGTGCCAGCAGCTTAGGGGCAGGGATAACCTACGAGCAGTACTTC
CASSLGAGITYEQYF
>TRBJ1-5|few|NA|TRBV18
TGTGCCAGCTCACCAGGGCGCCAGCCCCAGCATTTT
CASSPGRQPQHF
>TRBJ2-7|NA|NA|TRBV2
TGTGCCAGCAGTGAAGAAGCTCAGGCCGAGCAGTACTTC
CASSEEAQAEQYF
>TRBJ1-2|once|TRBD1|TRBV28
TGTGCCAGCAGAGGGACAGGGCTTGGCTACACCTTC
CASRGTGLGYTF